What follows are 5 T cell receptor beta chains derived from one specimen sequenced in a study of response to subunit inactivated influenza vaccine. TCRdb processed the RT-PCR reads anew with MiXCR; each CDR3 protein has one entry. The repertoire consists of just over 300,000 distinct CDR3 sequences, with just over 20% occurring once and the leading ten covering roughly a tenth. The material sequenced was PBMCs from blood, taken about 20 months after vaccination. The source of these receptors is a man aged 50 to 69 who received an inactivated influenza vaccine.

The chain uses TRBV19 and TRBJ2-1; D uncertain. Per germline, CDR1 LNHDA and CDR2 SQIVND (reference sequence). V was shortened by 4 bases and J by 6 bases, with 16 bases between the two germline ends. The CDR3 covers 15 residues. CDR3 nucleotide sequence: TGTGCCAGTAGTAATGTCGACGGCCCTCGCAATGAGCAGTTCTTC. Protein sequence: CASSNVDGPRNEQFF.

V usage is TRBV29-1 and J usage is TRBJ2-7; 11 positions agree with TRBD2. The V gene's germline CDR1 is SQVTM and CDR2 ANQGSEA. J gave up 2 bases and V 6 bases, and 6 bases lay outside the gene matches. The CDR3 length is 14 residues. CDR3 sequence reads: CSVRLAGHPYEQYF. CDR3 DNA: TGCAGCGTCAGACTAGCGGGACATCCCTACGAGCAGTACTTC.

The V and J genes are TRBV18 and TRBJ2-1; D not resolved. The germline V and J ends were trimmed by 4 bases and 6 bases, with 7 bases remaining between them. The CDR3 spans 12 residues. CDR1 is KGHSH and CDR2 is LQKENI in the germline V gene. The CDR3: CASSHQFNEQFF. The DNA of the CDR3 is TGTGCCAGCTCACATCAGTTCAATGAGCAGTTCTTC.

The V call is TRBV12-3 or TRBV12-4, the J call TRBJ2-2; a weak D match, TRBD1 (5 bases). V lost 4 bases and J lost 3, with 12 bases in between. CDR3 size: 15 residues. CDR3 coding DNA: TGTGCCAGCAGTTCCGCAGGGTCCCACACCGGGGAGCTGTTTTTT. Its protein is CASSSAGSHTGELFF.

This clonotype has only a few counts. The rearrangement links TRBV12-3 or TRBV12-4 to TRBJ2-2; TRBD1 is a possible D gene (6 bases). Deletions cut 6 bases from V and 6 bases from J, with 11 bases between. The CDR3 contains 13 residues. CDR3 in amino acids: CASRPRTAGELFF. The CDR3 nucleotides read TGTGCCAGCAGGCCCCGGACAGCCGGGGAGCTGTTTTTT.